The rows below give T cell receptor beta chains drawn from one sample of a study of breast tumors, draining lymph nodes, adjacent tissues. A single record per CDR3 protein comes from TCRdb applying MiXCR to the multiplex PCR reads. The sample records 25,000 or so distinct CDR3 sequences, over 60% being singletons. The sequenced sample was tumor-adjacent breast tissue. The receptors come from a female donor with breast cancer. Some clones in this sample may be carry-over from other donors' samples. Each CDR3 is given with its conserved first and last residue. A D gene is named only where the DNA matches it firmly. Clone size, where shown, is once, few, many, or a class for clones that have expanded.

size: medium-sized; D: TRBD2; V: TRBV9; J: TRBJ2-7; DNA: TGTGCCAGCAGCTCCGCTCGGGGTGGGGGGGGCGAGCAGTACTTC; CDR3: CASSSARGGGGEQYF
size: .; D: .; V: TRBV7-9; J: TRBJ2-7; DNA: TGTGCCAGCAGAAAGCGCGGGAACGACGAGCAGTACTTC; CDR3: CASRKRGNDEQYF
size: .; D: .; V: TRBV20-1; J: TRBJ2-5; DNA: TGCAGTGCTAAGGGAGGTGGTGAGACCCAGTACTTC; CDR3: CSAKGGGETQYF
size: many; D: TRBD1; V: TRBV6-1; J: TRBJ2-7; DNA: TGTGCCAGCACAAATCCCTTCGCTCGGGCGGGACAGGGTGTTTACGAGCAGTACTTC; CDR3: CASTNPFARAGQGVYEQYF
size: .; D: .; V: TRBV20-1; J: TRBJ1-2; DNA: TGCAGTGCTAGGAAAGGACTGACTTATGGCCACACCTTC; CDR3: CSARKGLTYGHTF
size: .; D: TRBD1; V: TRBV6-1; J: TRBJ1-5; DNA: TGTGCCAGCGATTCATCCATAGGACAGGGGGGTCAGCCCCAGCATTTT; CDR3: CASDSSIGQGGQPQHF
size: .; D: .; V: TRBV19; J: TRBJ2-1; DNA: TGTGCCAGTAGTTTTTTGTTGGGCGGCTCCTACAATGAGCAGTTCTTC; CDR3: CASSFLLGGSYNEQFF
size: .; D: TRBD2; V: TRBV27; J: TRBJ2-2; DNA: TGTGCCAGCAGTTTCGGGGGGACCTACACCGGGGAGCTGTTTTTT; CDR3: CASSFGGTYTGELFF
size: .; D: .; V: TRBV5-4; J: TRBJ1-2; DNA: TGTGCCAGCAGCTTGGGGCACGCAAGCAACTATGGCTACACCTTC; CDR3: CASSLGHASNYGYTF
size: medium-sized; D: TRBD2; V: TRBV7-9; J: TRBJ2-2; DNA: TGTGCCAGCAGCCTTAGCGGGAGGGTCGACACCGGGGAGCTGTTTTTT; CDR3: CASSLSGRVDTGELFF